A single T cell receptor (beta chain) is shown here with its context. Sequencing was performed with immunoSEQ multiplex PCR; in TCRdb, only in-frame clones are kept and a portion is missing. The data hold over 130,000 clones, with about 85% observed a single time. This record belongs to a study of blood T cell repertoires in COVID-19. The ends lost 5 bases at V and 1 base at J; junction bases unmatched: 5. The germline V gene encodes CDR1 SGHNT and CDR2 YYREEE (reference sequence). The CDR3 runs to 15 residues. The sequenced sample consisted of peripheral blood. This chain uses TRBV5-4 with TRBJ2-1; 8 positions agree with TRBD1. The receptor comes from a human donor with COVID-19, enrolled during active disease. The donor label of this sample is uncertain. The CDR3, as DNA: TGTGCCAGCAGGTTCGGGACAGGATCCTACAATGAGCAGTTCTTC. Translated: CASRFGTGSYNEQFF.